Below are 11 T cell receptor beta chains sequenced from a single sample in a study of shared clonotypes between healthy human individuals. Method: immunoSEQ multiplex PCR; TCRdb's copy keeps in-frame clones and lacks some. This sample has roughly 2.5 million clones, with more than 80% found just once. Sequencing was carried out using naive CD4+ T cells sorted from blood. Subset: CD45RA+ positively selected. These receptors were collected from a man younger than 35 in good health.

The chain recombines TRBV2 with TRBJ1-5, with D perhaps matching TRBD1 (5 bases). The CDR3 contains 15 residues. The germline gives CDR1 SNHLY, CDR2 FYNNEI. V was clipped by 4 bases and J by 2 bases, with 12 bases between them. Here the CDR3 DNA reads TGTGCCAGCAGTGGAGAAAAAGGGGGCAATCAGCCCCAGCATTTT. It encodes CASSGEKGGNQPQHF.

The chain joins TRBV2 to TRBJ2-1, with 7 nucleotides matching TRBD2. V dropped 6 bases and J dropped 6; count of bases not matched to a gene: 8. CDR3 size: 14 residues. In germline, CDR1 is SNHLY, CDR2 FYNNEI. CDR3: CASSRETGGNEQFF. The CDR3 DNA reads TGTGCCAGCAGCAGGGAGACGGGGGGCAATGAGCAGTTCTTC.

The CDR3 spells CASSPDSRYTGELFF. In nucleotides, the CDR3 is TGTGCCAGCAGCCCCGACAGCCGGTACACCGGGGAGCTGTTTTTT. The rearrangement links TRBV7-2 to TRBJ2-2; TRBD1 is a possible D gene (5 bases). Between the trimmed V and J ends, which lost 5 bases and 3 bases, there was a span of 13 bases. This CDR3 has 15 amino acids. From germline, CDR1 is SGHTA and CDR2 FQGNSA.

The chain uses TRBV4-1 and TRBJ2-7; 8 nucleotides match TRBD2. With 1 base clipped from V and 3 bases from J, the junction kept 17 bases outside the gene matches. The CDR3 has 19 amino acids. Looked up from germline, CDR1 is MGHRA and CDR2 is YSYEKL. The CDR3: CASSQVLFWNGRVVYEQYF. The DNA of the CDR3 is TGCGCCAGCAGCCAAGTTCTTTTTTGGAACGGGAGGGTGGTCTACGAGCAGTACTTC.

The chain uses TRBV5-1 and TRBJ1-1; 9 bases align to TRBD1. Germline V gene data show CDR1 as SGHRS and CDR2 as YFSETQ. This CDR3 is 15 amino acids long. The V and J ends lost 3 bases and 5 bases, in that order; junction bases with no gene match: 8. CDR3: CASSSQGAEWTEAFF. CDR3 coding DNA: TGCGCCAGCAGCTCACAGGGGGCTGAATGGACTGAAGCTTTCTTT.

The chain recombines TRBV7-6 with TRBJ1-3; 8 bases are a match to TRBD1. This CDR3 has 18 amino acids. The V gene's germline CDR1 is SGHVS and CDR2 FNYEAQ. With 4 bases clipped from V and 0 bases from J, the junction kept 11 bases outside the gene matches. CDR3 nucleotide sequence: TGTGCCAGCAGCTCGACAGGGGCGAACCTTATCTCTGGAAACACCATATATTTT. Protein product: CASSSTGANLISGNTIYF.

V and J are TRBV6-1 and TRBJ2-1; tentative D call: TRBD2 (7 bases). Germline V gives CDR1 MNHNS, CDR2 SASEGT. Trimming cost V 0 bases and J 3 bases, with 18 bases left between them. This CDR3 contains 18 residues. CDR3 bases: TGTGCCAGCAGTGAAGCGCTTCGAGGGGGGGGCCGCTACAATGAGCAGTTCTTC. It encodes CASSEALRGGGRYNEQFF.

This chain uses TRBV7-3 with TRBJ1-1; 8 bases are shared with TRBD1. Germline V gene data show CDR1 as SGHTA and CDR2 as FQGTGA. The CDR3 runs to 13 residues. Trimming took 3 bases from V and 9 from J; bases not matched to a gene: 6. The CDR3 sequence: CASSFSTGGKAFF. The CDR3 bases are TGTGCCAGCAGCTTTAGTACAGGGGGTAAAGCTTTCTTT.

J is TRBJ1-6 and V is TRBV21-1. TRBV21-1 constitutes a pseudogene. This CDR3 has 21 residues. The CDR3 loop reads CASSRKSTLRDGVGPHSPLHF. In DNA form, the CDR3 reads TGTGCCAGCAGCCGAAAAAGTACCCTCCGCGACGGTGTAGGGCCCCATTCACCCCTCCACTTT.

The rearrangement uses TRBV19 and TRBJ1-1, with D hard to call. The CDR3 has 13 amino acids. Trimming stripped 4 bases from V and 8 bases from J, with 14 bases between. The germline CDR1 and CDR2 sequences are LNHDA and SQIVND (reference sequence). CDR3 DNA: TGTGCCAGTAGTACCTTTTGGGGTTCGGAAGCTTTCTTT. It encodes CASSTFWGSEAFF.

This clone was observed once. At one of its ends the junction is not consistent with the germline gene, which may arise from a read error. V and J are TRBV11-2 and TRBJ2-7, with 14 bases matching TRBD2. Germline CDR1 reads SGHAT; CDR2 reads FQNNGV. The CDR3 spans 14 residues. The CDR3, as DNA: TGTGCCAGCAGCTCTTACAGCGGGACTAGCGGGGGCACGTTC. This translates into CASSSYSGTSGGTF.